This T cell receptor beta chain came from a study of CD8 T cells in Susac syndrome. Reverse transcription of about 0.45 to 1 ug RNA was performed with random hexamers. TCRdb called the immunoSEQ multiplex PCR reads again in MiXCR, with one record for every CDR3 protein. Among 170,000 or so distinct CDR3 sequences, more than 95% were seen once, and the ten largest hold around 0.12%. Sequencing of TCR beta was performed on blood CD8+ and CD4+ T cells. With 1 base removed from V and 5 bases from J, the gap between germline ends came to 6 bases. CDR1 and CDR2 (germline): LGHDT, YNNKEL (reference sequence). The CDR3 contains 12 residues.

The TCR sequence derives from a human donor with Susac syndrome. The chain is built from TRBV3-1 and TRBJ2-7, with D uncertain. The specimen sequenced was CD4+ T cells from PBMCs. The CDR3 DNA sequence: TGTGCCAGCAGCCAAGGGGCCCACGAGCAGTACTTC. This encodes CASSQGAHEQYF.